This TCR beta chain was profiled in a study of cytomegalovirus exposure and HLA in healthy donors. Whole-study context: The 500 to 750 first-cohort repertoires and the 120 or so validation repertoires shared the same platform, a later analysis reported.

CDR1 is MRHNA and CDR2 is SNTAGT in the germline V gene. The V gene end was trimmed by 4 bases and the J gene end by 5 bases; junction bases not matched to a gene: 10. The CDR3 sequence is 16 residues long. Assay: immunoSEQ multiplex PCR; the TCRdb copy retains only in-frame clones and omits some. Of some 250,000 clones in the sample, about 90% were seen once. The chain employs TRBV6-4 and TRBJ2-1; TRBD2 matches 8 bases. Sequenced input: PBMCs. The TCR comes from a woman aged 25 to 39 in good health and CMV-seronegative. CDR3 sequence: CASSVVASGWNNEQFF. The CDR3 DNA sequence: TGTGCCAGCAGTGTGGTGGCTAGCGGGTGGAACAATGAGCAGTTCTTC.